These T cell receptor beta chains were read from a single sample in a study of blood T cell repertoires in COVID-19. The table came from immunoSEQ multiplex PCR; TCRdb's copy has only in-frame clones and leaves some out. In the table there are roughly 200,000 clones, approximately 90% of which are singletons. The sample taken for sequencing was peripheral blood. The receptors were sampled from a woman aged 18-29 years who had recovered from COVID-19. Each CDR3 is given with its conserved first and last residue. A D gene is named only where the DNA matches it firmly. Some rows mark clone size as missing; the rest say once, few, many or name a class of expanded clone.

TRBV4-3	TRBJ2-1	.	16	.	TGCGCCAGCAGCCAAGGTGGCGGGGTCACCTACAATGAGCAGTTCTTC	CASSQGGGVTYNEQFF
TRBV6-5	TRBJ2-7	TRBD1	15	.	TGTGCCAGCAGTTACGGGCCAGGGGGTAACTACGAGCAGTACTTC	CASSYGPGGNYEQYF
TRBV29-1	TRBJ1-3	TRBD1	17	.	TGCAGCGTTGAAGATAGGGGACAGGGTTTCGCGGGAAACACCATATATTTT	CSVEDRGQGFAGNTIYF
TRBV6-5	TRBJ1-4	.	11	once	TGTGCCAGCTTCTTAAATGAAAAACTGTTTTTT	CASFLNEKLFF
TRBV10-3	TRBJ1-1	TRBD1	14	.	TGTGCCATCAGCTGGACAGGGAGTAGCACTGAAGCTTTCTTT	CAISWTGSSTEAFF
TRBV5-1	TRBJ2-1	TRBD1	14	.	TGCGCCAGCAGCCCCGGGACAGACTACAATGAGCAGTTCTTC	CASSPGTDYNEQFF
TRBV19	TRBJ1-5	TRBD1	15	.	TGTGCCAGTAGTACCACAGGGGGAAGCAATCAGCCCCAGCATTTT	CASSTTGGSNQPQHF
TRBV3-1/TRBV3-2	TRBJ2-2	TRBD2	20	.	TGTGCCAGCAGCCAAGATCACGCTAAAGTAGCGGGGGGGCGGACCGGGGAGCTGTTTTTT	CASSQDHAKVAGGRTGELFF
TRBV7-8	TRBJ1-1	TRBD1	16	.	TGTGCCAGCAGCTCCGGGACAGGGGGGTTGCGCACTGAAGCTTTCTTT	CASSSGTGGLRTEAFF
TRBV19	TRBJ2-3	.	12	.	TGTGCCAGTACCAGTTCCCCAGATACGCAGTATTTT	CASTSSPDTQYF